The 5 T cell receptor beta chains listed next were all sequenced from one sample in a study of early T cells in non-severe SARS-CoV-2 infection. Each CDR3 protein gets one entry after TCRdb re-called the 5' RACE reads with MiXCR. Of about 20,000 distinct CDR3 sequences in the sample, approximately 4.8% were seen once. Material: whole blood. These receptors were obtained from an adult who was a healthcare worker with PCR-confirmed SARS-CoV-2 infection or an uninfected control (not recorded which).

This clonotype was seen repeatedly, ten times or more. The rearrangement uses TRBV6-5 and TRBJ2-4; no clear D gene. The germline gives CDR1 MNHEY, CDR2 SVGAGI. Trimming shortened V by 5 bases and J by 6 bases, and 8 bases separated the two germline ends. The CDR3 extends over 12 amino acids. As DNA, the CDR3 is TGTGCCAGCAGTGGTTCCGGAAACATTCAGTACTTC. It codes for CASSGSGNIQYF.

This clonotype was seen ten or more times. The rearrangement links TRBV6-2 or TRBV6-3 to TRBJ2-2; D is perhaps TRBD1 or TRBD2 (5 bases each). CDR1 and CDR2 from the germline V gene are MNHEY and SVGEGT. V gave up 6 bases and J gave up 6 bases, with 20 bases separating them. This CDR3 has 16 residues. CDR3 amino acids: CASRRWGRGDPGELFF. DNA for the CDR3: TGTGCCAGCAGAAGGTGGGGCCGTGGGGACCCCGGGGAGCTGTTTTTT.

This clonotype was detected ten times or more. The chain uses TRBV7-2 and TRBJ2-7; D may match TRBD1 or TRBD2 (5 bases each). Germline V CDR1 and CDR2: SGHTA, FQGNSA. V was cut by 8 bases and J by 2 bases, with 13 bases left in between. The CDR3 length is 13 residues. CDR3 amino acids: CASGRDAAYEQYF. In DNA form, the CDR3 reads TGTGCCAGCGGCCGGGACGCAGCCTACGAGCAGTACTTC.

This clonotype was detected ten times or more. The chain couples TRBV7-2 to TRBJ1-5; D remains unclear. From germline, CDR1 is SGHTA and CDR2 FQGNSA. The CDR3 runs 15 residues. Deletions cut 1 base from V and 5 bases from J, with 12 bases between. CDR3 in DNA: TGTGCCAGCAGCTTAGAAGCGGTCACCTATCAGCCCCAGCATTTT. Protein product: CASSLEAVTYQPQHF. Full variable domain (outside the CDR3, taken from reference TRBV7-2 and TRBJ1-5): GAGVSQSPSNKVTEKGKDVELRCDPISGHTALYWYRQSLGQGLEFLIYFQGNSAPDKSGLPSDRFSAERTGGSVSTLTIQRTQQEDSAVYLCASSLEAVTYQPQHFGDGTRLSIL.

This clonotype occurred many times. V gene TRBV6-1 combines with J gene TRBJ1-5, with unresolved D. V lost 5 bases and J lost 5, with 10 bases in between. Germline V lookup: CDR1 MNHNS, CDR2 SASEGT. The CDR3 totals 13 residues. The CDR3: CASSPDTYQPQHF. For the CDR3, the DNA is TGTGCCAGCAGTCCCGACACGTATCAGCCCCAGCATTTT.